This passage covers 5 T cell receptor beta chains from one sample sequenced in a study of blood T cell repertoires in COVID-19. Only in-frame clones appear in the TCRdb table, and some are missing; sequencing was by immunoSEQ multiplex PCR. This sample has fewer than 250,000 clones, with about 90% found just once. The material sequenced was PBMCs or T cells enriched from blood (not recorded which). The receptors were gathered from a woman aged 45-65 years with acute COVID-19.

The CDR3 nucleotides read TGTGCCAGCAGTTTACCCCGACAGGGGATCTCGGGTAGCGAGCAGTACTTC. It is translated as CASSLPRQGISGSEQYF. The chain uses TRBV28 and TRBJ2-7; TRBD1 aligns across 8 bases. Germline loops: CDR1 MDHEN, CDR2 SYDVKM. This CDR3 contains 17 residues. J was trimmed by 6 bases and V by 2 bases; bases with no gene match: 15.

CDR3 residues: CASSPSLGTGDPLGKNIQYF. CDR3 bases: TGTGCCAGCAGTCCCTCCCTAGGGACAGGGGACCCATTGGGCAAAAACATTCAGTACTTC. The genes are TRBV6-2 or TRBV6-3 and TRBJ2-4; 10 bases line up with TRBD1. CDR1 and CDR2 (germline): MNHEY, SVGEGT. V lost 5 bases and J lost 3; bases outside the gene matches: 19. This CDR3 has 20 amino acids.

The CDR3 sequence: CASSPRTQTNTEAFF. CDR3 DNA: TGTGCCAGCTCACCGAGGACACAAACCAACACTGAAGCTTTCTTT. The J gene is TRBJ1-1, the V gene TRBV18; the D gene is possibly TRBD1 (5 bases). In germline, CDR1 is KGHSH, CDR2 LQKENI. V lost 3 bases, J lost 2 bases, and 13 bases lay in between. This CDR3 spans 15 amino acids.

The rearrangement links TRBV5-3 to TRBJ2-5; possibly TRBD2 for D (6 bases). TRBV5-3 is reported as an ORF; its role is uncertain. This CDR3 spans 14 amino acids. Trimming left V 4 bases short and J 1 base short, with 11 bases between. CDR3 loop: CARSRGLTQETQYF. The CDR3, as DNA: TGTGCCAGAAGCCGCGGACTAACCCAAGAGACCCAGTACTTC.

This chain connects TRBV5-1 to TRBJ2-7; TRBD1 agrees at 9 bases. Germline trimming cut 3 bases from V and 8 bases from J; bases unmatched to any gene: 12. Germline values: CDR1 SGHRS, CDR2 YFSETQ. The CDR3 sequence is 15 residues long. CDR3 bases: TGCGCCAGCAGCTCTGGGGTTGGGACAGGGAGAAAGCAGTACTTC. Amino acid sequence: CASSSGVGTGRKQYF.